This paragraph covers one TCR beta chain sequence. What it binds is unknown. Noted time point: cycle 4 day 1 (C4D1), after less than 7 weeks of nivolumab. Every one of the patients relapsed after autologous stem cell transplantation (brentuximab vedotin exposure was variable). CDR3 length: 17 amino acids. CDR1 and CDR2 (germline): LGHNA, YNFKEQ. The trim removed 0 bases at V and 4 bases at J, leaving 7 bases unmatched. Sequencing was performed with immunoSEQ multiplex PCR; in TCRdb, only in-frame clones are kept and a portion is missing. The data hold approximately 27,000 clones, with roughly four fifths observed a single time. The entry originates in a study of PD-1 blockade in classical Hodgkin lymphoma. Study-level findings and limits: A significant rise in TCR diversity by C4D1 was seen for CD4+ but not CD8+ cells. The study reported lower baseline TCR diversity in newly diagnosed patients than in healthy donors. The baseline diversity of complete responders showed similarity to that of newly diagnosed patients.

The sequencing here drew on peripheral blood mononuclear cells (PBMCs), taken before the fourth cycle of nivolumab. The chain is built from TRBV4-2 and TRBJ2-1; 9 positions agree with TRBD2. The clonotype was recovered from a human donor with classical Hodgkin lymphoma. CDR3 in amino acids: CASSQDFAGGLYNEQFF. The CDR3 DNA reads TGTGCCAGCAGCCAAGATTTCGCGGGGGGGCTATACAATGAGCAGTTCTTC.